Given below is one T cell receptor beta chain in context. The antigen is undetermined. The sample originates from a study of T cells in Graves' hyperthyroidism and ophthalmopathy. V lost 5 bases, J lost 2 bases, and 4 bases stayed unmatched. The CDR3 totals 15 residues. Germline V CDR1 and CDR2: KGHDR, SFDVKD. RNA transcripts provided the source from which TCR beta CDR3 regions were amplified. When the TCR CDR3 underwent first-round RT-PCR, the HTBI primer set was used. TCRdb passed the multiplex PCR reads through MiXCR, listing each CDR3 protein once. Of just over 550,000 distinct CDR3 sequences in the sample, roughly 50% were seen once. Study-wide results and limits: Ophthalmopathy was model-predicted a median 6.5 months pre-onset.

This sequence joins TRBV24-1 and TRBJ2-5, with TRBD2 matching 10 bases. Sequenced material: peripheral blood or thyroid tissue (not recorded which). This receptor was obtained from a woman younger than 30 with Graves' hyperthyroidism. CDR3 coding DNA: TGTGCCACCAGTGCTCGGACTAGCGGTCAAGAGACCCAGTACTTC. As protein: CATSARTSGQETQYF.